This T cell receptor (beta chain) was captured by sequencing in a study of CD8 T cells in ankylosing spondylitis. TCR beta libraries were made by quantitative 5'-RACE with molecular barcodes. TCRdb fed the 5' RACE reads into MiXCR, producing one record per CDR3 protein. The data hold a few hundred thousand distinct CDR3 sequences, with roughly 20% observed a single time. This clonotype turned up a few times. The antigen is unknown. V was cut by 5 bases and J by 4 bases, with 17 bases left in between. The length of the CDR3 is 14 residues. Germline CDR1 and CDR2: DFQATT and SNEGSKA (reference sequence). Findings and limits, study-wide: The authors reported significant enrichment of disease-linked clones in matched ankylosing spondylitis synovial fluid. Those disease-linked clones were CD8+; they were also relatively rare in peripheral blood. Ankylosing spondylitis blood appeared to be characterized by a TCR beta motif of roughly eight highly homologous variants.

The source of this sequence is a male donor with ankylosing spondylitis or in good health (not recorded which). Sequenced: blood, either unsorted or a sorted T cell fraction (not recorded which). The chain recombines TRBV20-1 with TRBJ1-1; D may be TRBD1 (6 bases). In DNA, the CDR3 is TGCAGTGCTTACGACAGGCCGGGAAGCACTGAAGCTTTCTTT. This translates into CSAYDRPGSTEAFF.